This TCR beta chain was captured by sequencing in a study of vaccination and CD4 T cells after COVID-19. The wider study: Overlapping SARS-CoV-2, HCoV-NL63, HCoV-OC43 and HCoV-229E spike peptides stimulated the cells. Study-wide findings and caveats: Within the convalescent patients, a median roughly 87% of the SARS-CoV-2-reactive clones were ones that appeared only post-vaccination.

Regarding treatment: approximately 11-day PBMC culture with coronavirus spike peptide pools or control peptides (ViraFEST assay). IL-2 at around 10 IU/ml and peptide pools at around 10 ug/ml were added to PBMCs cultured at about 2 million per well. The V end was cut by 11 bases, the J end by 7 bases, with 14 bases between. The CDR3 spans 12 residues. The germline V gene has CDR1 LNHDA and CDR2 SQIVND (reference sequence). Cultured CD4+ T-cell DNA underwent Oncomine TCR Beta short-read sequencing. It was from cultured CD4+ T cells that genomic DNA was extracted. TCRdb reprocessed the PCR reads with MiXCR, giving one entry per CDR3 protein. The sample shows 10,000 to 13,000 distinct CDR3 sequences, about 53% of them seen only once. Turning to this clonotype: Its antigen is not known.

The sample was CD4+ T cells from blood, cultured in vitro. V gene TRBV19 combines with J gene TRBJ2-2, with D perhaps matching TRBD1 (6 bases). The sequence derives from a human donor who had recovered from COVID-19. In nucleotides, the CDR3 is TGTGCCGTGATGGGGGCGGGCGGGGAGCTGTTTTTT. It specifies CAVMGAGGELFF.